A selection of T cell receptor beta chains follows, all from one sample in a study of blood T cell repertoires in COVID-19. This table comes from immunoSEQ multiplex PCR, and its TCRdb copy is limited to in-frame clones, with some not included. Among around 140,000 clones listed, roughly 83% were seen once. The sequenced sample was peripheral blood. Every receptor here comes from an elderly woman with acute or convalescent COVID-19. Both conserved end residues are part of each CDR3. A D gene is named only where the DNA matches it firmly. The size entry is marked missing in some rows and otherwise reads once, few, many or a size class.

v_call: TRBV6-5
d_call: NA
j_call: TRBJ2-2
clone_size: NA
cdr3_aa: CASSYDSSNTGELFF
cdr3_nt: TGTGCCAGCAGTTACGACTCCTCGAACACCGGGGAGCTGTTTTTT

v_call: TRBV6-6
d_call: NA
j_call: TRBJ1-5
clone_size: few
cdr3_aa: CASSLGGGSNQPQHF
cdr3_nt: TGTGCCAGCAGCCTAGGGGGGGGGAGCAATCAGCCCCAGCATTTT

v_call: TRBV6-5
d_call: NA
j_call: TRBJ2-2
clone_size: NA
cdr3_aa: CASTALVDTGELFF
cdr3_nt: TGTGCCAGCACCGCCCTAGTCGACACCGGGGAGCTGTTTTTT

v_call: TRBV7-6
d_call: TRBD2
j_call: TRBJ2-5
clone_size: NA
cdr3_aa: CASSPGLAGGYQETQYF
cdr3_nt: TGTGCCAGCAGCCCAGGACTAGCGGGGGGGTACCAAGAGACCCAGTACTTC

v_call: TRBV19
d_call: NA
j_call: TRBJ2-7
clone_size: NA
cdr3_aa: CASSDVGDYEQYF
cdr3_nt: TGTGCCAGTAGCGACGTGGGAGATTACGAGCAGTACTTC

v_call: TRBV15
d_call: TRBD2
j_call: TRBJ2-5
clone_size: NA
cdr3_aa: CATSIGLAGGLKTQYF
cdr3_nt: TGTGCCACCAGCATAGGACTAGCGGGAGGGCTGAAGACCCAGTACTTC

v_call: TRBV7-2
d_call: TRBD2
j_call: TRBJ2-3
clone_size: NA
cdr3_aa: CASSLSPVSGGKSTQYF
cdr3_nt: TGTGCCAGCAGCCTTTCCCCGGTTAGCGGGGGGAAGAGCACGCAGTATTTT

v_call: TRBV7-2
d_call: NA
j_call: TRBJ2-3
clone_size: NA
cdr3_aa: CASSFGRLWVSTDTQYF
cdr3_nt: TGTGCCAGCAGCTTTGGGAGACTATGGGTGAGCACAGATACGCAGTATTTT

v_call: TRBV9
d_call: NA
j_call: TRBJ2-3
clone_size: NA
cdr3_aa: CASSERNTDTQYF
cdr3_nt: TGTGCCAGCAGCGAGAGGAACACAGATACGCAGTATTTT

v_call: TRBV7-9
d_call: NA
j_call: TRBJ1-1
clone_size: NA
cdr3_aa: CASSFPTGGDDHEAFF
cdr3_nt: TGTGCCAGCAGCTTTCCAACCGGGGGGGACGACCATGAAGCTTTCTTT

v_call: TRBV20-1
d_call: TRBD2
j_call: TRBJ2-7
clone_size: NA
cdr3_aa: CSASSGRGLLEQYF
cdr3_nt: TGCAGTGCTAGTAGCGGGAGGGGGTTACTCGAGCAGTACTTC

v_call: TRBV6-5
d_call: TRBD2
j_call: TRBJ2-7
clone_size: few
cdr3_aa: CAVEAGGAYEQYF
cdr3_nt: TGTGCCGTCGAAGCGGGGGGGGCCTACGAGCAGTACTTC

v_call: TRBV6-5
d_call: NA
j_call: TRBJ1-5
clone_size: NA
cdr3_aa: CASSYSVGSNQPQHF
cdr3_nt: TGTGCCAGCAGTTACTCAGTCGGGAGCAATCAGCCCCAGCATTTT